Each of the 16 T cell receptor beta chains below was sequenced from the same sample in a study of blood T cells in healthy people across ages. Next came a second PCR, run for about 7 to 12 cycles, which used a sample-barcoded 5' primer along with a J-beta primer mix. TCRdb reanalysed the 5' RACE reads using MiXCR and keeps one entry per CDR3 protein. The data hold hundreds of thousands of distinct CDR3 sequences, with less than 25% observed a single time. This sample also belongs to another study, concerning T cells of mothers and their children.

Sequenced: blood. The receptor source for this set is a boy aged 5-17 years in good health.

The table lists this clonotype with many counts. The rearrangement links TRBV4-1 to TRBJ2-7; 8 bases match TRBD1. This CDR3 has 15 amino acids. CDR1 is MGHRA and CDR2 is YSYEKL in the germline V gene. V lost 3 bases to trimming and J lost 5 bases; unmatched junction nucleotides: 9. The CDR3, as DNA: TGCGCCAGCAGCCAGCCGGCCAGGGGGCTTAACGAGCAGTACTTC. It is translated as CASSQPARGLNEQYF.

The chain combines TRBV7-9 with TRBJ2-1, with TRBD2 as a possible D gene (6 bases). The CDR3 length is 17 residues. Germline loops: CDR1 SEHNR, CDR2 FQNEAQ (reference sequence). V was trimmed by 5 bases and J by 0 bases, leaving 17 bases between them. The CDR3 bases are TGTGCCAGCAGCCCGGAGGGTGTCAGGAGCTCCTACAATGAGCAGTTCTTC. Protein: CASSPEGVRSSYNEQFF.

This clonotype occurred many times. The chain uses TRBV5-1 and TRBJ2-7, with 9 bases matching TRBD1. This CDR3 region has 16 residues. The V gene end was trimmed by 7 bases and the J gene end by 3 bases; junction bases not matched to a gene: 14. The germline V gene has CDR1 SGHRS and CDR2 YFSETQ. As DNA, the CDR3 is TGCGCCAGCGGCCTCAACAGGGGGCAGGGAAACTACGAGCAGTACTTC. Protein sequence: CASGLNRGQGNYEQYF. The complete variable domain, with remaining parts taken from reference TRBV5-1 and TRBJ2-7, reads KAGVTQTPRYLIKTRGQQVTLSCSPISGHRSVSWYQQTPGQGLQFLFEYFSETQRNKGNFPGRFSGRQFSNSRSEMNVSTLELGDSALYLCASGLNRGQGNYEQYFGPGTRLTVT.

V gene TRBV7-9 combines with J gene TRBJ1-4; D is uncertain. V gave up 5 bases and J gave up 0 bases, with 10 bases separating them. CDR1 is SEHNR and CDR2 is FQNEAQ in the germline V gene (reference sequence). This CDR3 is built from 15 residues. The CDR3 region is CASSRELATNEKLFF. The CDR3 DNA sequence: TGTGCCAGCAGCCGGGAGCTGGCAACTAATGAAAAACTGTTTTTT.

The gene calls are TRBV7-2 and TRBJ2-1, with D possibly matching TRBD2 (6 bases). V lost 1 base to trimming and J lost 8 bases, with 21 bases between them. Germline CDR1 and CDR2: SGHTA and FQGNSA. The CDR3 runs 17 residues. The chain's CDR3 is CASSLGGPGSGVDEQFF. The CDR3 DNA sequence: TGTGCCAGCAGCTTAGGAGGGCCCGGGAGCGGTGTAGATGAGCAGTTCTTC. Looking up the rest from reference TRBV7-2 and TRBJ2-1 gives the full variable domain: GAGVSQSPSNKVTEKGKDVELRCDPISGHTALYWYRQSLGQGLEFLIYFQGNSAPDKSGLPSDRFSAERTGGSVSTLTIQRTQQEDSAVYLCASSLGGPGSGVDEQFFGPGTRLTVL.

This clonotype was seen a handful of times. The rearrangement links TRBV9 to TRBJ1-2; the D is unclear. This CDR3 spans 15 amino acids. Between the trimmed V and J ends, which lost 5 bases and 0 bases, there was a span of 14 bases. Germline CDR1 SGDLS, CDR2 YYNGEE. As DNA, the CDR3 is TGTGCCAGCAGGGCCGCTCCCGGAGCTAACTATGGCTACACCTTC. It specifies CASRAAPGANYGYTF. The whole variable domain, remainder taken from reference TRBV9 and TRBJ1-2, is DSGVTQTPKHLITATGQRVTLRCSPRSGDLSVYWYQQSLDQGLQFLIQYYNGEERAKGNILERFSAQQFPDLHSELNLSSLELGDSALYFCASRAAPGANYGYTFGSGTRLTVV.

This clonotype was counted a few times. J is TRBJ2-7 and V is TRBV9, with D tentatively TRBD2 (6 bases). CDR3 size: 13 residues. With 3 bases removed from V and 6 bases from J, the gap between germline ends came to 13 bases. Germline V gives CDR1 SGDLS, CDR2 YYNGEE. The CDR3 coding sequence is TGTGCCAGCAGCGCCCGCAACGGGGGCGAGCAGTACTTC. Its protein product is CASSARNGGEQYF. Together with reference TRBV9 and TRBJ2-7, the CDR3 gives the full variable domain: DSGVTQTPKHLITATGQRVTLRCSPRSGDLSVYWYQQSLDQGLQFLIQYYNGEERAKGNILERFSAQQFPDLHSELNLSSLELGDSALYFCASSARNGGEQYFGPGTRLTVT.

The rearrangement joins TRBV20-1 to TRBJ1-2, with D uncertain. Germline assignment: CDR1 DFQATT and CDR2 SNEGSKA (reference sequence). There are 13 residues in the CDR3. The V end was cut by 0 bases, the J end by 3 bases, with 8 bases between. The CDR3 spells CSARDRQYYGYTF. The DNA of the CDR3 is TGCAGTGCTAGAGACCGCCAGTACTATGGCTACACCTTC.

V is TRBV6-2 or TRBV6-3 and J is TRBJ1-2, with a weak D call TRBD1 (6 bases). Germline CDR1 reads MNHEY; CDR2 reads SVGEGT. The CDR3 has 16 amino acids. With 4 bases removed from V and 6 bases from J, the gap between germline ends came to 21 bases. The CDR3 DNA sequence: TGTGCCAGCAGTTCCCTAAACAGGGCCCTGGAGCATGGCTACACCTTC. Amino acids: CASSSLNRALEHGYTF.

The J gene is TRBJ1-5, the V gene TRBV9; unclear D gene. CDR1 SGDLS and CDR2 YYNGEE come from the germline V gene. The length of the CDR3 is 13 residues. The ends were cut back, 3 bases at V and 4 bases at J, with 8 bases in the middle. CDR3 in amino acids: CASSAYGNQPQHF. The CDR3 DNA is TGTGCCAGCAGCGCTTACGGGAATCAGCCCCAGCATTTT.

The V and J genes are TRBV6-1 and TRBJ1-3, with D possibly TRBD1 on 6 matching bases. V gave up 5 bases and J gave up 0 bases, with 14 bases separating them. CDR3 size: 16 residues. Germline V gene lookup returns CDR1 MNHNS and CDR2 SASEGT. The CDR3 nucleotides read TGTGCCAGCAGTCCGAAACCCAGGGGCTCTGGAAACACCATATATTTT. It codes for CASSPKPRGSGNTIYF.

The chain is built from TRBV20-1 and TRBJ2-7, with D perhaps given as TRBD1 or TRBD2 (6 bases each). V dropped 1 base and J dropped 6 bases, with 13 bases sitting between them. CDR3 size: 13 residues. Per germline, CDR1 DFQATT and CDR2 SNEGSKA (reference sequence). CDR3 loop: CSARVPGAGEQYF. The CDR3 DNA reads TGCAGTGCTAGAGTTCCGGGGGCGGGCGAGCAGTACTTC.

The chain joins TRBV15 to TRBJ2-3; 8 positions agree with TRBD1. After removal of 3 bases from V and 6 bases from J, the junction contained 11 bases not matched to a gene. The length of the CDR3 is 16 residues. Germline assignment: CDR1 LNHNV and CDR2 YYDKDF (reference sequence). The CDR3 is CATSRVKGQGSDTQYF. CDR3 DNA: TGTGCCACCAGCAGGGTTAAAGGACAGGGTTCCGATACGCAGTATTTT.

This clonotype occurred a few times. The V call is TRBV6-2 or TRBV6-3, the J call TRBJ2-7; 14 positions agree with TRBD2. Trimming removed 5 bases from V and 2 bases from J; junction bases left unmatched: 8. Germline V gene data show CDR1 as MNHEY and CDR2 as SVGEGT. This CDR3 spans 17 amino acids. The CDR3 nucleotides read TGTGCCAGCAGTCGCTGGACTAGCGGGAGGCCGACCTACGAGCAGTACTTC. Protein sequence: CASSRWTSGRPTYEQYF.

The V call is TRBV19, the J call TRBJ2-3; TRBD2 matches 11 bases. The CDR3 totals 15 residues. V was clipped by 5 bases and J by 9 bases; unmatched bases: 10. Germline V CDR1 and CDR2: LNHDA, SQIVND (reference sequence). The CDR3 DNA sequence: TGTGCCAGTAGTCCGACTAGCGGGGAGTTAGACACGCAGTATTTT. Its protein product is CASSPTSGELDTQYF.

This clonotype was seen a handful of times. The rearrangement joins TRBV7-3 to TRBJ1-3; TRBD1 might be the D (5 bases). The CDR3 has 12 residues. The V gene's germline CDR1 is SGHTA and CDR2 FQGTGA. Trimming left V 9 bases short and J 7 bases short, with 13 bases between. The CDR3: CASSRDRNTIYF. The CDR3 region has the DNA TGTGCCAGTAGCCGGGACCGGAACACCATATATTTT.